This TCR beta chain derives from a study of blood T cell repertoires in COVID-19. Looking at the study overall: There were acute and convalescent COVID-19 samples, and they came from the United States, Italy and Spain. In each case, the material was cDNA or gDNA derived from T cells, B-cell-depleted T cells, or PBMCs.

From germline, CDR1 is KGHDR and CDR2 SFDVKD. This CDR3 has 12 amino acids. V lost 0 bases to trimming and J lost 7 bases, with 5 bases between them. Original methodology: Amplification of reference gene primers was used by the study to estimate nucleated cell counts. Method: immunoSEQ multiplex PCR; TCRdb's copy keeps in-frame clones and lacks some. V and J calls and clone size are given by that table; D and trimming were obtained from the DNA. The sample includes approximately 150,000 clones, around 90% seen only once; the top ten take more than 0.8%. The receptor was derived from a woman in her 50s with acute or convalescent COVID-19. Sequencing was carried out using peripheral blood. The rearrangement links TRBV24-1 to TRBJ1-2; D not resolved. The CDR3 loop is CATSDLLRGYTF. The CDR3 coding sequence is TGTGCCACCAGTGATTTGCTCCGTGGCTACACCTTC.